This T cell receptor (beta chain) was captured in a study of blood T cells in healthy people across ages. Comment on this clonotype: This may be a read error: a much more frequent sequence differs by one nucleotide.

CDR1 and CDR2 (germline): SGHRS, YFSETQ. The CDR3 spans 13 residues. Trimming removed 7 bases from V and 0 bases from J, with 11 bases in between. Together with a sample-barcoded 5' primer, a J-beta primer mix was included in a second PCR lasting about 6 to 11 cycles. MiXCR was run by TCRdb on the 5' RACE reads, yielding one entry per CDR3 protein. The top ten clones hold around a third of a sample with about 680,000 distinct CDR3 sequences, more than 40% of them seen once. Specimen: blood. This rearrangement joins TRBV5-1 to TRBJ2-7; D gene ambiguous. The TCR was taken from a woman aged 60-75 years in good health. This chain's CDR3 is CASEMAGSYEQYF. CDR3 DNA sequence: TGCGCCAGCGAGATGGCCGGCTCCTACGAGCAGTACTTC.